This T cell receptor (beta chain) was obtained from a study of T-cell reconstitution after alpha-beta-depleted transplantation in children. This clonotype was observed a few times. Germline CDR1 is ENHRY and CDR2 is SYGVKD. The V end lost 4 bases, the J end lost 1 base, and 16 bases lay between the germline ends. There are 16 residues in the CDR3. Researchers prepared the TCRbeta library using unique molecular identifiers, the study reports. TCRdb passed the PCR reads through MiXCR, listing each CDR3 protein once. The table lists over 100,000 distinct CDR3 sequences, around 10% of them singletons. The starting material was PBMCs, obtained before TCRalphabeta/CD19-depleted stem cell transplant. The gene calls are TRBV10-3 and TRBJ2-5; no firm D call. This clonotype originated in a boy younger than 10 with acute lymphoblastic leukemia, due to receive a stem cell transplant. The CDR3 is CAISGAIGDFQETQYF. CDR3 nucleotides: TGTGCCATCAGTGGCGCCATCGGAGATTTCCAAGAGACCCAGTACTTC.